The entry below gives a single TCR beta chain sequence along with its context. What it recognizes is unknown. PCR employed 60 Vbeta and 13 Jbeta primers. Libraries were prepared by immunoSEQ multiplex PCR; TCRdb keeps only in-frame clonotypes and omits some of them. The sample has roughly 190,000 clones, roughly 90% seen once; the top ten hold approximately 1.1%. Germline CDR1 reads LNHDA; CDR2 reads SQIVND (reference sequence). Trimming shortened V by 3 bases and J by 1 base, and 9 bases separated the two germline ends. The CDR3 loop spans 14 amino acids. This sample is part of a study of cytomegalovirus exposure and HLA in healthy donors. Study-wide points: Earlier analysis found most TCR beta V segments productive about 90% or about 30% of the time. It was assumed in the presence/absence analyses that sequencing depth was roughly uniform across donors. TRBV6-2, TRBV6-3 and some other V segments were excluded as indistinguishable.

Input material: PBMCs. The chain employs TRBV19 and TRBJ1-1, with unresolved D. The TCR originated in a boy under 10 years old in good health and CMV-seronegative. This CDR3 reads CASSIRDTNTEAFF. The CDR3 region has the DNA TGTGCCAGTAGTATTCGAGACACGAACACTGAAGCTTTCTTT.